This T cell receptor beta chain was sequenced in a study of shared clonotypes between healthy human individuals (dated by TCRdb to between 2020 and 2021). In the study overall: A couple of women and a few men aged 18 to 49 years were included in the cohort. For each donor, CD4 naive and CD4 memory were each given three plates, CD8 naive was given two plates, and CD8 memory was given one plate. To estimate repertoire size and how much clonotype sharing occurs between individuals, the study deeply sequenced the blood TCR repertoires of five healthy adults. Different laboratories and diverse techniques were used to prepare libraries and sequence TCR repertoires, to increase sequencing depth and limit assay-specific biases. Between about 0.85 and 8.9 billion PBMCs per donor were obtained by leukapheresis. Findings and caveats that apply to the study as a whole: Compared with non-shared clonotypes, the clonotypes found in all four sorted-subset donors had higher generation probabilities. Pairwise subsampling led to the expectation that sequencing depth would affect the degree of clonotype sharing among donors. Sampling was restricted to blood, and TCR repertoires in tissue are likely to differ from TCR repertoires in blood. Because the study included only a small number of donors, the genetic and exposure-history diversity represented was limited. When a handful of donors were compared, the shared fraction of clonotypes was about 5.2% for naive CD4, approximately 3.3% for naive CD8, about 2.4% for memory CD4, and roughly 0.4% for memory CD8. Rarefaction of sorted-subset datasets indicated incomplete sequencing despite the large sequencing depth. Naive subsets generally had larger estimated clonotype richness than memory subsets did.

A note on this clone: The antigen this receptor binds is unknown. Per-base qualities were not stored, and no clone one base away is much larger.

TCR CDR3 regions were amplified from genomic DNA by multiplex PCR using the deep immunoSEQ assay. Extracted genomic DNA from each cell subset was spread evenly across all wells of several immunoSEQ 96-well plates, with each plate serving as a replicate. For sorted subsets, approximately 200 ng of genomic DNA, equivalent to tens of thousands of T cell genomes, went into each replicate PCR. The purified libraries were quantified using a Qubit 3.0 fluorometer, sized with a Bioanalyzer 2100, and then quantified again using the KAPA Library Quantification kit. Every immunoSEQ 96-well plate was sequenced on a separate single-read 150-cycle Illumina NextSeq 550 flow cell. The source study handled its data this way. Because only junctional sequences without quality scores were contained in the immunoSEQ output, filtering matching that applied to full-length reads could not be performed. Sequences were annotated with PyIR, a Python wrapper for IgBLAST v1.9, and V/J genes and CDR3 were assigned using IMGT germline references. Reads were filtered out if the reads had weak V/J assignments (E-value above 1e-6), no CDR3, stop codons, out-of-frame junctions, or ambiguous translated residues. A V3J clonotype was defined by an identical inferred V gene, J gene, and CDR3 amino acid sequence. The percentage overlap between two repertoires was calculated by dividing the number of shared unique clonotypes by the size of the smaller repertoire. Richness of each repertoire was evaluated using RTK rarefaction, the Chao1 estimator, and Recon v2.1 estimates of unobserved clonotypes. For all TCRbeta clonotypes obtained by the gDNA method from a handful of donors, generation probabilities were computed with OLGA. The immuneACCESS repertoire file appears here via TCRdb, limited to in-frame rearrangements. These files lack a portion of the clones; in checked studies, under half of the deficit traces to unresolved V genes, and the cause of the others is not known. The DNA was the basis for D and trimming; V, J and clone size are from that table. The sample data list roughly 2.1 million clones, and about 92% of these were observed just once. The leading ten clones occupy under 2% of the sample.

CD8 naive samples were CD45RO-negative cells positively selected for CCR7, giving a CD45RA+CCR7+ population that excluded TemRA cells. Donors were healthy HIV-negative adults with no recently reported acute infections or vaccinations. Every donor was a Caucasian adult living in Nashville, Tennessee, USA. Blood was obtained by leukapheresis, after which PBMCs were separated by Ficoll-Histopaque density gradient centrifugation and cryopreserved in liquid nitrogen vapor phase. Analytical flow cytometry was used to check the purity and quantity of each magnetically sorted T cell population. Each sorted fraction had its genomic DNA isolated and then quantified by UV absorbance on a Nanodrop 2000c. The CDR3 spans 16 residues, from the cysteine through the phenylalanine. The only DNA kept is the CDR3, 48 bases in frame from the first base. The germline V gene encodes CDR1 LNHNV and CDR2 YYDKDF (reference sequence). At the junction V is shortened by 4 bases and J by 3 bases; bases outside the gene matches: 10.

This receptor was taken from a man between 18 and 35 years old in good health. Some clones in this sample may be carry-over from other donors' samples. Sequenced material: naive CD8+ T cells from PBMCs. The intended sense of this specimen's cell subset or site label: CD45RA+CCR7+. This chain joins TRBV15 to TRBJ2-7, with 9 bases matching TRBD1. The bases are TGTGCCACCAGCATCAACCGGGGGACAGGGATCTACGAGCAGTACTTC. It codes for CATSINRGTGIYEQYF.